This is a list of T cell receptor beta chains from one sample in a study of control samples from healthy donors and cancer patients. Generated by immunoSEQ multiplex PCR, the TCRdb table keeps only in-frame clones and is missing some. Among around 67,000 clones listed, about 92% were seen once. Sequenced sample: PBMCs. The source is a man in his 60s with colorectal cancer. Both conserved end residues are part of each CDR3. The D gene is left open where the match is weak. Rows may omit the clone size; those that give it use once, few, many or a size class.

V	size	D	length	J	DNA	CDR3
TRBV2	once	-	15	TRBJ1-4	TGTGCCAGCAGCCTCGCAGGCGGAACTAATGAAAAACTGTTTTTT	CASSLAGGTNEKLFF
TRBV24-1	-	-	12	TRBJ2-1	TGTGCCACCAGTAGCTATTACAATGAGCAGTTCTTC	CATSSYYNEQFF
TRBV7-2	once	TRBD1	15	TRBJ2-1	TGTGCCAGCAGCTTACAGGGGGCGACCTACAATGAGCAGTTCTTC	CASSLQGATYNEQFF
TRBV6-6	-	-	10	TRBJ1-5	TGTGCCAGCAGTTACTCGGTAGGCCATTTT	CASSYSVGHF
TRBV4-1	-	-	14	TRBJ2-7	TGCGCCAGCAGCCGCCCAGGGGCCTCCTACGAGCAGTACTTC	CASSRPGASYEQYF
TRBV2	-	TRBD2	13	TRBJ2-5	TGTGCCACCACAACGGGACTACGGGAGACCCAGTACTTC	CATTTGLRETQYF
TRBV6-6	-	TRBD1	13	TRBJ1-1	TGTGCCGCCCGGACAGGGGTGGACACTGAAGCTTTCTTT	CAARTGVDTEAFF
TRBV24-1	-	TRBD1	15	TRBJ1-2	TGTGCCACCAGTGACCGGGACAGGGGGATCGATGGCTACACCTTC	CATSDRDRGIDGYTF
TRBV7-8	-	-	15	TRBJ1-2	TGTGCCAGCAGCCCCCAGGCGGGGACACGGGGTGGCTACACCTTC	CASSPQAGTRGGYTF
TRBV6-6	-	-	13	TRBJ1-1	TGTGCCAGCAGCCTTAACAGGGACACTGAAGCTTTCTTT	CASSLNRDTEAFF
TRBV29-1	-	-	14	TRBJ2-5	TGCAGCGCTACTCGAGGTCAGAGAAAAGAGACCCAGTACTTC	CSATRGQRKETQYF
TRBV4-2	-	-	13	TRBJ1-2	TGTGCCAGCAGCCCATCCGGGAGCTATGGCTACACCTTC	CASSPSGSYGYTF
TRBV12-3/TRBV12-4	-	-	13	TRBJ1-1	TGTGCCAGCCGAGGGACGGGGAGCACTGAAGCTTTCTTT	CASRGTGSTEAFF
TRBV7-9	-	-	13	TRBJ2-5	TGTGCCAGCAGCTTAGCTGGCGGGCCGGGGCCGTACTTC	CASSLAGGPGPYF
TRBV11-2	-	TRBD1	13	TRBJ1-2	TGTGCCAGCAGTCTCAGACAGGGCTATGGCTACACCTTC	CASSLRQGYGYTF
TRBV9	-	-	15	TRBJ1-4	TGTGCCAGCAGCCCCAAGTGGGGGAAAGGTGAAAAACTGTTTTTT	CASSPKWGKGEKLFF
TRBV29-1	-	TRBD1	15	TRBJ1-3	TGCGCAGCCGAATCCGGGACAGACTCTGGAAACACCATATATTTT	CAAESGTDSGNTIYF
TRBV7-9	once	TRBD1	15	TRBJ1-4	TGTGCCAGCAGCCTCCAGGGGGCAACTAATGAAAAACTGTTTTTT	CASSLQGATNEKLFF
TRBV2	-	TRBD2	15	TRBJ2-5	TGTGCCAGCAACCCGAACTCCCGGGGGGGAAAGACCCAGTACTTC	CASNPNSRGGKTQYF
TRBV4-1	few	-	17	TRBJ2-3	TGCGCCAGCAGCCAAGATCTGAGGACACCTGGCACAGATACGCAGTATTTT	CASSQDLRTPGTDTQYF
TRBV19	-	-	13	TRBJ1-3	TGTGCCAGTAGCAGGACACCTGGAAACACCATATATTTT	CASSRTPGNTIYF
TRBV4-2	few	TRBD2	16	TRBJ2-5	TGTGCCAGCAGCCAAGATAGCGGGGGGGTCGTGGAGACCCAGTACTTC	CASSQDSGGVVETQYF
TRBV20-1	-	TRBD2	16	TRBJ2-2	TGCAGTGCTAGTTTGCCCCGGGGGGCGAACACCGGGGAGCTGTTTTTT	CSASLPRGANTGELFF
TRBV24-1	-	TRBD2	17	TRBJ2-3	TGTGCCACCAGTGATTCTGGACTAGCGGGGGGGAAAGATACGCAGTATTTT	CATSDSGLAGGKDTQYF
TRBV9	-	TRBD1	16	TRBJ1-3	TGTGCCAGCAGCGTAGGACAGGGTTACTCTGGAAACACCATATATTTT	CASSVGQGYSGNTIYF
TRBV9	once	-	15	TRBJ2-7	TGTGCCAGCAGCGCCGCCGACCTCCCCGCCTACGAGCAGTACTTC	CASSAADLPAYEQYF
TRBV4-3	-	TRBD2	16	TRBJ2-2	TGCGCCAGCAGCCAAGGGAGCGGGGGGTACACCGGGGAGCTGTTTTTT	CASSQGSGGYTGELFF
TRBV5-6	-	TRBD2	19	TRBJ2-3	TGTGCCAGCAGCTTCTTCCCGGGACTAGCGGGGGCCAGCACAGATACGCAGTATTTT	CASSFFPGLAGASTDTQYF
TRBV5-4	once	TRBD2	13	TRBJ2-5	TGTGCCAGCAGCACACTAGCGCGGCAGACCCAGTACTTC	CASSTLARQTQYF